This TCR beta chain is from a study of blood T cell repertoires in COVID-19. The protocol was immunoSEQ multiplex PCR, while the TCRdb copy is restricted to in-frame clones and leaves out a portion. The data hold some 150,000 clones, with around 84% observed a single time. This CDR3 is 13 amino acids long. Germline V gives CDR1 MNHEY, CDR2 SVGAGI. The ends were cut back, 2 bases at V and 9 bases at J, with 13 bases in the middle. The source material was peripheral blood. The clonotype originates from a woman aged 45-65 years with acute or convalescent COVID-19. J is TRBJ1-1 and V is TRBV6-5; a weak D match, TRBD1 (5 bases). CDR3 coding DNA: TGTGCCAGCAGTTACGCCGAGCAGGGAAAAGCTTTCTTT. Translated: CASSYAEQGKAFF.